This entry features one TCR beta chain sequence. This sample was taken from a study of cytomegalovirus exposure and HLA in healthy donors. PCR primers comprised 60 Vbeta and 13 Jbeta primers. This table comes from immunoSEQ multiplex PCR, and its TCRdb copy is limited to in-frame clones, with some not included. This table holds approximately 170,000 clones, about 82% found once. From germline, CDR1 is SGHRS and CDR2 YFSETQ. This CDR3 is built from 15 residues. Trimming cost V 0 bases and J 5 bases; bases outside gene matches: 6. The sample consisted of PBMCs. The chain recombines TRBV5-1 with TRBJ2-5, with 8 bases that match TRBD2. The sequence came from a male donor in good health and CMV-seronegative. As DNA, the CDR3 is TGCGCCAGCAGCTTGGCGGGACTAGGAATGGAGACCCAGTACTTC. Translating gives CASSLAGLGMETQYF.